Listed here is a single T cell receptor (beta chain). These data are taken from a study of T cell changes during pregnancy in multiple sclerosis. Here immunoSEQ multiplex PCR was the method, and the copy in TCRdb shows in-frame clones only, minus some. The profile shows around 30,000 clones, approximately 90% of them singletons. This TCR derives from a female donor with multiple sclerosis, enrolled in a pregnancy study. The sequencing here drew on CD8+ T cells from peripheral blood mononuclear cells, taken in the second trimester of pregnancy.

The DNA of the CDR3 is TGTGCCAGCAGCTTAGTTTGGCAGGGTGCGAAGGAGACCCAGTACTTC. Its translation: CASSLVWQGAKETQYF. The J gene is TRBJ2-5, the V gene TRBV11-2; D is perhaps TRBD1 (5 bases). The CDR3 runs to 16 residues. Per the germline V gene, CDR1 is SGHAT and CDR2 is FQNNGV. Trimming removed 1 base from V and 5 bases from J, with 17 bases in between.